This T cell receptor (beta chain) was captured in a study of radiation and T cells in renal cell carcinoma. The time point denotes: blood 2 weeks post-SBRT. This sample's treatment: 15 Gy SBRT to primary tumor, nephrectomy 4 weeks later. The tumor was a clear cell renal cell carcinoma. Germline assignment: CDR1 MDHEN and CDR2 SYDVKM. The CDR3 is 13 amino acids. Trimming pared 7 bases from V and 6 bases from J, leaving 16 bases between. The method was immunoSEQ multiplex PCR; TCRdb's version includes in-frame clones alone and lacks a portion of them. Of about 120,000 clones listed, 81% are singletons. About this clone itself: Its target is not known.

Study-level results: In blood, top tumor clones expanded by 2 weeks, shrinking by 4. No pretreatment tumor biopsies were available for baseline clonotypes.

The sequences come from blood, collected from a patient whose treatment included radiotherapy and nephrectomy. The origin of this receptor is a man aged 45-65 years with renal cell carcinoma. The rearrangement uses TRBV28 and TRBJ2-7; D remains unclear. The CDR3 protein is CASTSGPITEQYF. DNA for the CDR3: TGTGCCAGCACCTCCGGCCCTATAACCGAGCAGTACTTC.